Included here is one T cell receptor beta chain sequence, with context. The antigen is undetermined. The data were taken from a study of beta chain features in type 1 diabetes. Heparinised blood was drawn once per donor, averaging around 120 mL. V gave up 3 bases and J gave up 0 bases, with 21 bases separating them. CDR3 length: 18 residues. The germline CDR1 and CDR2 sequences are SGHRS and YFSETQ. The study's findings and limits: The similarity of naive, central memory and Treg TCRB repertoires appeared greater among patients than among healthy donors. Researchers report that Type 1 diabetes patients had moderately but significantly shorter TCRB CDR3s across all four CD4+ subsets.

Investigators reverse transcribed all isolated RNA, so they sequenced expressed TCRB transcripts. Millions of reads, on average, came from each naive, central memory and regulatory T cell sample. The protocol was immunoSEQ multiplex PCR, while the TCRdb copy is restricted to in-frame clones and leaves out a portion. The table records about 250,000 clones, around an eighth of them present only once. V gene TRBV5-1 combines with J gene TRBJ1-1; no clear D gene. The sequenced material came from naive CD4+ T cells from blood. This receptor was taken from a middle-aged woman in good health. The CDR3 region has the DNA TGCGCCAGCAGCTCCATCCTGAGAGGGTCCCTAATGAACACTGAAGCTTTCTTT. Amino acids: CASSSILRGSLMNTEAFF.